This T cell receptor beta chain was captured in a study of blood T cell repertoires in COVID-19. As for the study in general: Sites across the United States, Italy and Spain contributed samples from acute and convalescent COVID-19. PBMCs, B-cell-depleted T cells, or T cells were the source of the cDNA or gDNA that made up the material.

In the authors' methods: Counts of nucleated cells, estimated from reference gene primer amplification, were obtained. Profiled with immunoSEQ multiplex PCR; TCRdb holds only in-frame clones, not every one. The D gene and trimming were derived from the DNA, and the V and J assignments and clone size from that table. The table records a few hundred thousand clones, almost 85% of them present only once. The CDR3 is 13 residues long. The ends were cut back, 2 bases at V and 2 bases at J, with 8 bases in the middle. Germline V gene data show CDR1 as SGHRS and CDR2 as YFSETQ. The chain couples TRBV5-1 to TRBJ2-7; the D is unclear. Sample: peripheral blood. The receptor's source is a man aged 45-65 years with active or convalescent COVID-19. CDR3 sequence reads: CASSFSPAYEQYF. CDR3 bases: TGCGCCAGCAGCTTTAGCCCGGCCTACGAGCAGTACTTC. Drawing the rest from reference TRBV5-1 and TRBJ2-7, the complete variable domain is KAGVTQTPRYLIKTRGQQVTLSCSPISGHRSVSWYQQTPGQGLQFLFEYFSETQRNKGNFPGRFSGRQFSNSRSEMNVSTLELGDSALYLCASSFSPAYEQYFGPGTRLTVT.